Presented here are 13 T cell receptor beta chains from one specimen sequenced in a study of OX40 agonist ivuxolimab in advanced cancers. Assay used: immunoSEQ multiplex PCR; TCRdb lists only in-frame clones, some missing. The table lists around 70,000 clones, 80% to 90% of them singletons, with roughly an eighth in the top ten. Sequencing was performed on CD4+ or CD8+ T cells sorted from blood, taken in a trial of the OX40 agonist ivuxolimab. The source of these receptors is an adult with an advanced solid tumor such as melanoma, head and neck, liver or kidney cancer.

This clone was seen a few times. This chain joins TRBV18 and TRBJ1-3, with a possible D match to TRBD1 (5 bases). Trimming removed 5 bases from V and 4 bases from J, with 12 bases in between. Germline values: CDR1 KGHSH, CDR2 LQKENI. The CDR3 sequence is 14 residues long. The CDR3 DNA follows: TGTGCCAGCTCATTTGACAGATCCGGAAACACCATATATTTT. Translated: CASSFDRSGNTIYF.

The chain joins TRBV19 to TRBJ1-1; 9 nucleotides line up with TRBD1. CDR3 size: 15 residues. V gave up 5 bases and J gave up 7 bases; unmatched junction bases: 11. The germline CDR1 and CDR2 sequences are LNHDA and SQIVND (reference sequence). The DNA for the CDR3 is TGTGCCAGTAGTTATACAGGGGGCGATCGATTTGAAGCTTTCTTT. It specifies CASSYTGGDRFEAFF.

Only a few counts were recorded for this clone. The CDR3 nucleotides are TGCGCCAGCAGCCATCCGGGAGGAAGCTACGAGCAGTACTTC. Translated: CASSHPGGSYEQYF. This rearrangement joins TRBV4-1 to TRBJ2-7, with 7 bases that match TRBD2. Germline lookup yields CDR1 MGHRA and CDR2 YSYEKL. V was pared by 3 bases and J by 3 bases, with 5 bases of the junction left unmatched. The CDR3 loop spans 14 amino acids.

The chain carries TRBV6-5 and TRBJ1-1; D ambiguous. The CDR3 spans 14 residues. Germline loops: CDR1 MNHEY, CDR2 SVGAGI. The germline V and J ends were trimmed by 8 bases and 5 bases, with 18 bases remaining between them. CDR3 in amino acids: CASQTPLGTTEAFF. CDR3 coding DNA: TGTGCCAGCCAAACACCATTGGGCACGACTGAAGCTTTCTTT.

This clone was counted between two and nine times. V and J are TRBV13 and TRBJ2-7; no definite D call. V was clipped by 0 bases and J by 2 bases, with 14 bases between them. This CDR3 has 16 amino acids. Germline values: CDR1 PRHDT, CDR2 FYEKMQ (reference sequence). The CDR3 region is CASSLGLGSPTYEQYF. The CDR3 coding sequence is TGTGCCAGCAGCTTAGGGCTGGGGTCCCCGACCTACGAGCAGTACTTC.

This clone has just a few counts. The chain couples TRBV7-9 to TRBJ1-2; a weak D match, TRBD1 (5 bases). This CDR3 is built from 13 residues. Germline V lookup: CDR1 SEHNR, CDR2 FQNEAQ (reference sequence). The V and J ends lost 2 bases and 3 bases respectively, with 7 bases between them. The CDR3 spells CASSLRGDYGYTF. The CDR3 DNA sequence: TGTGCCAGCAGCTTACGAGGGGACTATGGCTACACCTTC.

This clone was seen only a few times. The V gene is TRBV27, the J gene TRBJ1-6; maybe TRBD1 (6 bases). Germline V gives CDR1 MNHEY, CDR2 SMNVEV (reference sequence). V was pared by 4 bases and J by 10 bases, with 11 bases between. The length of the CDR3 is 13 residues. In DNA, the CDR3 is TGTGCCAGCAGTTCCCACAGGGACTCACCCCTCCACTTT. It specifies CASSSHRDSPLHF.

The chain employs TRBV5-1 and TRBJ2-3; D is ambiguous. Trimming cost V 0 bases and J 5 bases, with 10 bases left between them. The germline V gene encodes CDR1 SGHRS and CDR2 YFSETQ. CDR3 size: 14 residues. The CDR3 region is CASSLVGRQDTQYF. As DNA, the CDR3 is TGCGCCAGCAGCTTGGTCGGTAGGCAAGATACGCAGTATTTT.

With regard to this clone: A much larger clone sits a single nucleotide away, making a read error possible. CDR3 bases: TGTGCCAGCAGCCAAGGGTGGGGGTCGGACGAGCAGTACTTC. Translating gives CASSQGWGSDEQYF. J is TRBJ2-7 and V is TRBV4-2; D may correspond to TRBD1 or TRBD2 (5 bases each). Trimming removed 1 base at V and 5 bases at J, with 12 bases between. The CDR3 loop spans 14 amino acids. CDR1 is LGHNA and CDR2 is YNFKEQ in the germline V gene.

The count of this clone is one. The V and J genes are TRBV10-2 and TRBJ1-2; 7 bases fit TRBD1. Unmatched junction bases numbered 6, after V lost 7 bases and J lost 1 base. Looked up from germline, CDR1 is WSHSY and CDR2 is SAAADI. The CDR3 has 14 residues. CDR3 bases: TGCGCCAGCATGAGGGACAGTGATAACTATGGCTACACCTTC. The encoded protein is CASMRDSDNYGYTF.

This clone has a single count. This chain joins TRBV7-9 and TRBJ2-2, with D hard to call. The germline CDR1 and CDR2 sequences are SEHNR and FQNEAQ (reference sequence). The CDR3 is 12 amino acids. V lost 2 bases and J lost 8, with 6 bases in between. CDR3 amino acids: CASSLKAGELFF. CDR3 sequence (DNA): TGTGCCAGCAGCTTAAAAGCGGGGGAGCTGTTTTTT.

The rearrangement uses TRBV5-4 and TRBJ2-1, with 7 nucleotides matching TRBD2. The CDR3 contains 16 residues. The trim removed 4 bases at V and 9 bases at J, leaving 16 bases unmatched. Germline-derived CDR1 and CDR2 are SGHNT and YYREEE (reference sequence). The CDR3 reads CASSQTSGALGVEQFF. DNA of the CDR3: TGTGCCAGCAGCCAGACAAGCGGGGCCCTCGGGGTTGAGCAGTTCTTC.

Only a few counts were recorded for this clone. The chain uses TRBV5-1 and TRBJ2-5; perhaps TRBD1 as D (6 bases). The V end was cut by 2 bases, the J end by 2 bases, with 16 bases between. In germline, CDR1 is SGHRS, CDR2 YFSETQ. CDR3 size: 16 residues. CDR3 protein: CASSLAPHRDQETQYF. Written as DNA, the CDR3 is TGCGCCAGCAGCTTAGCCCCCCACAGGGATCAAGAGACCCAGTACTTC. The full variable domain, in which reference TRBV5-1 and TRBJ2-5 provide the parts outside the CDR3, is KAGVTQTPRYLIKTRGQQVTLSCSPISGHRSVSWYQQTPGQGLQFLFEYFSETQRNKGNFPGRFSGRQFSNSRSEMNVSTLELGDSALYLCASSLAPHRDQETQYFGPGTRLLVL.